This T cell receptor (beta chain) is from a study of technical replicates of blood from several donors (dated by TCRdb to the late 2010s). Receptor amplification or capture employed the immunoSEQ multiplex PCR assay. This is the immuneACCESS table as TCRdb keeps it, with only in-frame sequences that have V and J called. A part of the clones is gone; compared with another copy, unresolved V genes explain less than half, and the rest is unexplained. This sample is represented by under 95,000 clones; just under 95% of them were singletons. 0.2% to 0.3% of the sample is held by the ten biggest clonotypes. The junction shows trimming of 5 bases on V and 9 bases on J, plus 11 bases between the germline ends. Based on the germline V gene, the CDR1 and CDR2 sequences are SNHLY and FYNNEI. The CDR3 has 12 amino acids, counting the end cysteine and phenylalanine. The read is trimmed to its CDR3 DNA, 36 bases read in frame from base 1.

On this clone: Its antigen target is currently unknown. No much larger clone is present one base from it, and per-base qualities are unavailable.

The receptor was derived from a human donor in good health. The sample taken for sequencing was T cells isolated from PBMCs. Recombination linked TRBV2 to TRBJ2-1, and TRBD1 may be the D gene, going by 5 matching bases. The DNA is as follows: TGTGCCAGCAGTCCCCAGGGTCCTGAGCAGTTCTTC. Its translation is CASSPQGPEQFF.